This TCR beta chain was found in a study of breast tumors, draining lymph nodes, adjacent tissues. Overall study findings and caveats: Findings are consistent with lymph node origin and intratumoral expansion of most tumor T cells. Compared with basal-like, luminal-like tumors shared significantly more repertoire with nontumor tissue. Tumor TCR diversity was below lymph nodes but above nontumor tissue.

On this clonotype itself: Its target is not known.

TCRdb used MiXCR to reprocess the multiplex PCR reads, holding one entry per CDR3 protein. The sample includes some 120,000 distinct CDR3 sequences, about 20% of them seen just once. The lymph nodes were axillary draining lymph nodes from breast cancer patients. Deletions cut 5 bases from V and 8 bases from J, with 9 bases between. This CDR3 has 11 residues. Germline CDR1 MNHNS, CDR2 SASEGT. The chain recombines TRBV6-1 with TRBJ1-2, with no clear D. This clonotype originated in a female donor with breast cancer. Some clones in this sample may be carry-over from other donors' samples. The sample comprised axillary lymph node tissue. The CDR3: CASSPTSGYTF. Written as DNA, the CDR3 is TGTGCCAGCAGTCCCACCTCAGGCTACACCTTC.